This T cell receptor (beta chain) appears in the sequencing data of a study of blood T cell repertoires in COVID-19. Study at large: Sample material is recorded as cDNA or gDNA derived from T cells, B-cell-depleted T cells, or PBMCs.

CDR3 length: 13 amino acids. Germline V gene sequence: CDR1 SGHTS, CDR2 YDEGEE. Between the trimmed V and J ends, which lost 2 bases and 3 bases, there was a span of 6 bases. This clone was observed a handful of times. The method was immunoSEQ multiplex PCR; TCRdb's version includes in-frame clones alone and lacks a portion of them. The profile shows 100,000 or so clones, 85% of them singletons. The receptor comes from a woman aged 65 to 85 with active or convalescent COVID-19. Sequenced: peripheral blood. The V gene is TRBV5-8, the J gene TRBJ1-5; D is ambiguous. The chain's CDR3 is CASSFGNNQPQHF. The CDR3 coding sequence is TGTGCCAGCAGCTTCGGGAACAATCAGCCCCAGCATTTT.